Detailed here is one T cell receptor beta chain. Antigen specificity is unknown. Sequencing used immunoSEQ multiplex PCR; TCRdb keeps in-frame clones, though not all of them. The sample holds 150,000 to 200,000 clones; about 85% are singletons and the top ten take around 2%. This sample was included in a study of cytomegalovirus exposure and HLA in healthy donors. General observations from the study: Researchers reported that a few CMV-associated chains were confirmed in vitro as CMV antigen-specific.

V lost 1 base, J lost 6 bases, and 11 bases lay in between. The germline V gene encodes CDR1 SGHRS and CDR2 YFSETQ. The CDR3 is 14 amino acids. This TCR derives from a man aged 30 to 45 in good health and CMV-seropositive. The chain has TRBV5-1 and TRBJ2-1; D is possibly TRBD1 (5 bases). Sequencing was performed on PBMCs. CDR3 region: CASSLLGRVNEQFF. DNA of the CDR3: TGCGCCAGCAGCTTGTTGGGCAGGGTCAATGAGCAGTTCTTC. Variable domain in full (rest from reference TRBV5-1 and TRBJ2-1): KAGVTQTPRYLIKTRGQQVTLSCSPISGHRSVSWYQQTPGQGLQFLFEYFSETQRNKGNFPGRFSGRQFSNSRSEMNVSTLELGDSALYLCASSLLGRVNEQFFGPGTRLTVL.